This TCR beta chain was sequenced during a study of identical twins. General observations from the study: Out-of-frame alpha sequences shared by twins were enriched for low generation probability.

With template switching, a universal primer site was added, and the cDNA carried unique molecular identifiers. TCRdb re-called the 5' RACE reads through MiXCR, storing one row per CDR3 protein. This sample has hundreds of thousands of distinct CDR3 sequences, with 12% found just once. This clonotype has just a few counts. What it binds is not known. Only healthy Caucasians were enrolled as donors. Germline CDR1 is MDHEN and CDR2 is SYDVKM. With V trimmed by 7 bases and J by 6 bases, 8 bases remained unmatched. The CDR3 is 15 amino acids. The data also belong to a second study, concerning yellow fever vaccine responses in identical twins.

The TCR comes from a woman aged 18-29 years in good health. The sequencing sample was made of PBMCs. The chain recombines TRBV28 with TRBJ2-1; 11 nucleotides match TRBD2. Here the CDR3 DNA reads TGTGCCAGCATGGGGGTTAGCGGGAGGGCCAATGAGCAGTTCTTC. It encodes CASMGVSGRANEQFF. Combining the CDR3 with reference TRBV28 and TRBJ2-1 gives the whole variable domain DVKVTQSSRYLVKRTGEKVFLECVQDMDHENMFWYRQDPGLGLRLIYFSYDVKMKEKGDIPEGYSVSREKKERFSLILESASTNQTSMYLCASMGVSGRANEQFFGPGTRLTVL.